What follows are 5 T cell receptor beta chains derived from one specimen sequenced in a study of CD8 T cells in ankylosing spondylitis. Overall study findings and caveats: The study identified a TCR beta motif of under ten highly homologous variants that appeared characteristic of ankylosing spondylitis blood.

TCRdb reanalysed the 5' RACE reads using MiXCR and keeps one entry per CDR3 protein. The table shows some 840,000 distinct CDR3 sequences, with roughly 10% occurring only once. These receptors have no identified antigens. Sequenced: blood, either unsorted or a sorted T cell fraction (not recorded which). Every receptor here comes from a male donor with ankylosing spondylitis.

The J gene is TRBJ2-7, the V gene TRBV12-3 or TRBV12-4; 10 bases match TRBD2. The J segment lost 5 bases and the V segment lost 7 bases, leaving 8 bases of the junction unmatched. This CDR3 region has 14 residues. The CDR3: CASKREGPINEQYF. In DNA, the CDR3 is TGTGCCAGCAAGCGGGAGGGCCCCATAAACGAGCAGTACTTC.

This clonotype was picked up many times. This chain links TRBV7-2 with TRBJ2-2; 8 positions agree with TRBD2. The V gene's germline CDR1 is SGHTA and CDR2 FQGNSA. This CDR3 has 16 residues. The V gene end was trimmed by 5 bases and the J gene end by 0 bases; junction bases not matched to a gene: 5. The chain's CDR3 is CASSPPGLANTGELFF. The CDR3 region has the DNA TGTGCCAGCAGCCCACCGGGACTAGCGAACACCGGGGAGCTGTTTTTT.

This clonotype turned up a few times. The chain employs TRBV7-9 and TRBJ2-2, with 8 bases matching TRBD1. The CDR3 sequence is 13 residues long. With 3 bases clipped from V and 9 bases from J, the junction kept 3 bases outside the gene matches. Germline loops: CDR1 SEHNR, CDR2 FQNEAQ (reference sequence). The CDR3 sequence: CASSLDRDRELFF. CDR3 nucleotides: TGTGCCAGCAGCTTGGACAGGGACCGGGAGCTGTTTTTT.

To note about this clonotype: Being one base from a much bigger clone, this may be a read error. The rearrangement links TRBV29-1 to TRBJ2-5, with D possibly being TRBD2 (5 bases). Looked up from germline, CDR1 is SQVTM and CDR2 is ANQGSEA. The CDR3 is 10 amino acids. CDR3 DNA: TGCAACGTTGGGGAGAGGACCCAGTACTTC. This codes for CNVGERTQYF.

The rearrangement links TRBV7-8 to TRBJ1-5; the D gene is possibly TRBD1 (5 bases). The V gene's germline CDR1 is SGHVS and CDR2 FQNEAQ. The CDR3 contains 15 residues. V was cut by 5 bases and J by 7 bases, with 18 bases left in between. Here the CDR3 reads CASSLIGTVSQPQHF. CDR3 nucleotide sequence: TGTGCCAGCAGCCTAATTGGGACCGTCAGCCAGCCCCAGCATTTT.